Below, one T cell receptor (beta chain) is given with its context. What it binds is unknown. These data are taken from a study of T-cell memory formation after mild COVID-19. Study findings and constraints: Contracting clones from day 15 to 85 showed balanced CD4/CD8; later expanders favored CD4+. The finding that pre-infection memory included some responding clones suggested that cross-reactive memory joined. Specificity for SARS-CoV-2 was not confirmed among the second-wave clones peaking on day 37. Most CD4+ clones that shrank were in CM and EM, while CD8+ ones turned up in EMRA.

J was trimmed by 2 bases and V by 3 bases; bases with no gene match: 5. The CDR3 runs 15 residues. The germline V gene has CDR1 MNHEY and CDR2 SVGEGT. From the 5' RACE reads, TCRdb called clonotypes with MiXCR, one entry per CDR3 protein. The repertoire includes about 82,000 distinct CDR3 sequences, 13% of them detected once, and less than 45% sits in the top ten. Sample: PBMCs or a T cell subset sorted from them (not recorded which). The chain links TRBV6-2 or TRBV6-3 to TRBJ2-7; TRBD1 agrees at 9 bases. The sequence was obtained from a man aged 18 to 29 who had mild COVID-19 (a few samples of this study predate the infection). Cell type and time point are not known. DNA of the CDR3: TGTGCCAGCAGTTATTTGGACAGGGGACCCTACGAGCAGTACTTC. Translated, it gives CASSYLDRGPYEQYF.